This T cell receptor beta chain is drawn from a study of blood T cell repertoires in COVID-19. For the study at large: From the United States, Italy and Spain came samples of acute and convalescent COVID-19. T cells, B-cell-depleted T cells, or PBMCs provided the cDNA or gDNA that served as material.

The junction had 8 bases not matched to a gene; V was cut back by 4 bases and J by 2 bases. CDR1 PRHDT and CDR2 FYEKMQ come from the germline V gene (reference sequence). This CDR3 comprises 15 residues. Methods used by the authors: By means of reference gene primer amplification, nucleated cell counts were estimated. Generated by immunoSEQ multiplex PCR, the TCRdb table keeps only in-frame clones and is missing some. The DNA gave D and trimming, while V, J and clone size come from that table. The sample lists some 200,000 clones, approximately 84% occurring once. This TCR came from an older woman with acute or convalescent COVID-19. This rearrangement joins TRBV13 to TRBJ2-7; 7 bases line up with TRBD1. Sequencing was carried out using peripheral blood. The CDR3 here is CASSSKGQLPYEQYF. CDR3 nucleotide sequence: TGTGCCAGCAGCTCGAAGGGACAGCTCCCCTACGAGCAGTACTTC.